These T cell receptor beta chains were read from a single sample in a study of T cell repertoires in cytomegalovirus infection. TCRdb recomputed calls from the reads with MiXCR, one row per CDR3 protein. This sample has roughly 630,000 distinct CDR3 sequences, with roughly 24% found just once. The specimen sequenced was CD8+ T cells from PBMCs. The origin of the receptors is a human donor in good health (CMV status not recorded). Some clones in this sample may be carry-over from other donors' samples. CDR3s include the opening cysteine and the closing phenylalanine or tryptophan. A D gene is named only where the DNA matches it firmly. A row's size may be missing; if present it is once, few, many or a size class.

J gene: TRBJ2-3
clone size: many
V gene: TRBV7-2
D gene: TRBD2
CDR3 DNA: TGTGCCAGCAGTTTATCGACTTCGAGCGGGGTCCGGAATACGCAGTATTTT
CDR3 protein: CASSLSTSSGVRNTQYF

J gene: TRBJ2-1
clone size: many
V gene: TRBV27
D gene: NA
CDR3 DNA: TGTGCCAGCAGTTTATCGGATAACCCCTACAATGAGCAGTTCTTC
CDR3 protein: CASSLSDNPYNEQFF

J gene: TRBJ2-3
clone size: NA
V gene: TRBV5-4
D gene: NA
CDR3 DNA: TGTGCCAGCTTTAGCGTAGATACGCAGTATTTT
CDR3 protein: CASFSVDTQYF

J gene: TRBJ2-1
clone size: NA
V gene: TRBV6-2/TRBV6-3
D gene: TRBD1
CDR3 DNA: TGTGCCAGCAGTTACTGGGACAGGGGGACTCACAATGAGCAGTTCTTC
CDR3 protein: CASSYWDRGTHNEQFF

J gene: TRBJ2-5
clone size: few
V gene: TRBV7-7
D gene: NA
CDR3 DNA: TGTGCTAGCAGCAAGGGACGGAGCCAAGAGACCCAGTACTTC
CDR3 protein: CASSKGRSQETQYF

J gene: TRBJ2-4
clone size: few
V gene: TRBV5-4
D gene: TRBD2
CDR3 DNA: TGTGCCAGCAGCTTGGCAGGGCTAGCGGGGGACGAGGCCAAAAACATTCAGTACTTC
CDR3 protein: CASSLAGLAGDEAKNIQYF

J gene: TRBJ2-5
clone size: many
V gene: TRBV7-8
D gene: NA
CDR3 DNA: TGTGCCAGCAGTTTTAGCCCCTCTATGGAGACCCAGTACTTC
CDR3 protein: CASSFSPSMETQYF

J gene: TRBJ1-2
clone size: NA
V gene: TRBV25-1
D gene: NA
CDR3 DNA: TGTGCCAGCAGTGCTGCTAACTATGGCTACACCTTC
CDR3 protein: CASSAANYGYTF

J gene: TRBJ2-1
clone size: NA
V gene: TRBV5-1
D gene: NA
CDR3 DNA: TGCGCCAGCAGTTGGAATGGGGGCCGGGACAATGAGCAGTTCTTC
CDR3 protein: CASSWNGGRDNEQFF

J gene: TRBJ2-3
clone size: many
V gene: TRBV7-2
D gene: TRBD2
CDR3 DNA: TGTGCCAGCAGCCCAACTAGCGGGGGTAGCACAGATACGCAGTATTTT
CDR3 protein: CASSPTSGGSTDTQYF

J gene: TRBJ1-5
clone size: NA
V gene: TRBV6-2/TRBV6-3
D gene: NA
CDR3 DNA: TGTGCCAGCAGTTACTCGCCCGGCGGGGAAGGGAATCAGCCCCAGCATTTT
CDR3 protein: CASSYSPGGEGNQPQHF

J gene: TRBJ2-5
clone size: NA
V gene: TRBV6-1
D gene: TRBD2
CDR3 DNA: TGTGCCAGCAGAAGGGGACTAGCGGGGCAAGAGACCCAGTACTTC
CDR3 protein: CASRRGLAGQETQYF

J gene: TRBJ1-1
clone size: NA
V gene: TRBV15
D gene: NA
CDR3 DNA: TGTGCCACCAGCAGAGATCTCAATGAAGCTTTCTTT
CDR3 protein: CATSRDLNEAFF